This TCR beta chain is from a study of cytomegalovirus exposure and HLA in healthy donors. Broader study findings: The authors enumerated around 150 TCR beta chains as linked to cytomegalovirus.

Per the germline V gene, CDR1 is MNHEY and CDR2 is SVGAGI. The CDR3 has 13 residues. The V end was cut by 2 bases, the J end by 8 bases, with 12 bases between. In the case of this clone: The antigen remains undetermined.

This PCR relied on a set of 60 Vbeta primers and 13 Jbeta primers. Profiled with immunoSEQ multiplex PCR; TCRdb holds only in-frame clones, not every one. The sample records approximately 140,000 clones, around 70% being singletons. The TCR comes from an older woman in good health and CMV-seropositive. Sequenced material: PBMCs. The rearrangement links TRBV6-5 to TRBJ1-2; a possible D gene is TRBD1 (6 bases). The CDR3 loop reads CASSYGRGRGYTF. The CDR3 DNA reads TGTGCCAGCAGTTACGGCAGGGGAAGAGGCTACACCTTC.